This TCR beta chain was sequenced for a study of T cell responses to AZD1222 COVID-19 vaccine. Study-wide findings and caveats: Mostly white British, mostly female donors; authors suggested clonal diversity may be underestimated. After the peak T cell response, and only then, were repertoires sampled. Dominant at 160-218 and 743-854, vaccine-associated CD4 TCRs also spanned spike. Recipients of AZD1222 seropositive at baseline numbered only 5 or 6.

TCRdb's copy holds only in-frame clones and misses some; the assay was immunoSEQ multiplex PCR. Of about 90,000 clones listed, approximately 89% are singletons. This clone came up a few times. Its target is not known. The source is an adult in good health. This material consisted of peripheral blood, taken on day 0 of MenACWY control vaccination.

CDR3 amino acids: CASRPPGQSLGEQYF. The CDR3 DNA reads as TGTGCCAGCAGGCCTCCGGGACAGTCCCTTGGGGAGCAGTACTTC. This chain connects TRBV7-9 to TRBJ2-7, with TRBD1 matching 7 bases. The CDR3 spans 15 residues. Germline-derived CDR1 and CDR2 are SEHNR and FQNEAQ (reference sequence). J was trimmed by 7 bases and V by 6 bases; bases with no gene match: 15.